A selection of T cell receptor beta chains follows, all from one sample in a study of cytomegalovirus exposure and HLA in healthy donors. Method: immunoSEQ multiplex PCR; TCRdb's copy keeps in-frame clones and lacks some. Of 100,000 to 150,000 clones listed, 75% to 90% are singletons. The sequencing input was PBMCs. These receptors all stem from a woman younger than 35 in good health and CMV-seronegative. Both conserved end residues are part of each CDR3. The D gene is left open where the match is weak. A row's size may be missing; if present it is once, few, many or a size class.

j_call	v_call	clone_size	d_call	cdr3_aa
TRBJ2-2	TRBV2	NA	TRBD1	CASSSGGTGELFF
TRBJ2-3	TRBV18	NA	NA	CASSPPSGVGTDTQYF
TRBJ1-3	TRBV7-4	NA	NA	CASSLGSGVSVRNTIYF
TRBJ2-7	TRBV6-1	NA	TRBD2	CATYPGGAIYEQYF
TRBJ2-7	TRBV19	once	TRBD1	CASSGQGYEQYF
TRBJ2-3	TRBV4-2	NA	NA	CASSQDAITQYF
TRBJ2-1	TRBV5-4	NA	NA	CASSFYEIYNEQFF
TRBJ1-2	TRBV11-2	NA	NA	CASTVGGRGYTF
TRBJ1-2	TRBV28	NA	TRBD1	CASTQPGGSESF
TRBJ2-3	TRBV10-2	NA	TRBD2	CASTKLAGGRDTQYF
TRBJ2-5	TRBV5-1	NA	TRBD2	CASSGLGGGVETQYF
TRBJ1-2	TRBV30	NA	NA	CAWSPGVWQGYTF
TRBJ2-3	TRBV7-9	NA	NA	CASSYDSYTTDTQYF
TRBJ1-1	TRBV18	NA	NA	CASSLLSPVETEAFF
TRBJ2-1	TRBV18	NA	TRBD2	CASSPSGGTYNEQFF
TRBJ2-7	TRBV9	NA	NA	CASSGGQSYEQYF
TRBJ1-1	TRBV28	NA	NA	CASSRRGGQNTEAFF
TRBJ1-1	TRBV27	NA	NA	CASRTLGGDTEAFF
TRBJ2-1	TRBV5-8	NA	TRBD1	CASNRQGSYNEQFF
TRBJ2-1	TRBV18	NA	NA	CASSPLILRGSNEQFF
TRBJ1-2	TRBV28	NA	NA	CASSLIRGNGYTF
TRBJ1-2	TRBV5-4	NA	TRBD1	CASSLAGTGFGYTF
TRBJ1-1	TRBV15	once	NA	CATSRDYRVRGDTEAFF
TRBJ2-2	TRBV7-9	NA	TRBD1	CASSFPRDRFTENTGELFF
TRBJ1-4	TRBV28	NA	NA	CASSLSYRATNEKLFF
TRBJ2-3	TRBV7-9	NA	NA	CASSLNRLVSNTDTQYF
TRBJ1-1	TRBV27	NA	NA	CASSMRGGTEAFF
TRBJ2-7	TRBV30	once	TRBD2	CAWSRAGGLVQYF
TRBJ1-1	TRBV28	NA	NA	CASSRQLDEAFF
TRBJ1-1	TRBV7-2	once	TRBD1	CASSSDRMNTEAFF
TRBJ2-1	TRBV6-6	once	TRBD1	CASSRGQNNEQFF
TRBJ1-5	TRBV4-1	NA	TRBD1	CASSPDREVAQPQHF
TRBJ2-1	TRBV7-9	NA	TRBD2	CASSLGRTASGRFNEQFF
TRBJ2-7	TRBV5-4	NA	NA	CASSLNSGLFYEQYF
TRBJ1-2	TRBV7-9	NA	NA	CASSLRLDSNYGYTF
TRBJ2-1	TRBV6-4	NA	TRBD2	CASSEPLGLANYNEQFF
TRBJ2-2	TRBV27	NA	NA	CASSLLLSGGELFF
TRBJ2-3	TRBV9	NA	TRBD1	CASSLQGAATDTQYF
TRBJ2-1	TRBV6-6	NA	NA	CASSYGGGPYNEQFF
TRBJ1-2	TRBV28	NA	NA	CASTTGTHNYGYTF
TRBJ2-3	TRBV4-2	NA	TRBD2	CASSLRPSGGPKFTQYF
TRBJ1-2	TRBV5-6	NA	NA	CASSFGVAARTF
TRBJ1-1	TRBV5-3	NA	NA	CARSAGPVDTEAFF
TRBJ2-7	TRBV2	NA	NA	CASSEALNEQYF
TRBJ2-7	TRBV28	NA	NA	CASSLKLIRTDRTRQYF
TRBJ2-5	TRBV5-6	NA	NA	CASSGSRQISLVMETQYF
TRBJ2-7	TRBV21-1	NA	NA	CASSKGVSGSQYEQYF
TRBJ1-5	TRBV30	once	NA	CAWSVLGGQPQHF